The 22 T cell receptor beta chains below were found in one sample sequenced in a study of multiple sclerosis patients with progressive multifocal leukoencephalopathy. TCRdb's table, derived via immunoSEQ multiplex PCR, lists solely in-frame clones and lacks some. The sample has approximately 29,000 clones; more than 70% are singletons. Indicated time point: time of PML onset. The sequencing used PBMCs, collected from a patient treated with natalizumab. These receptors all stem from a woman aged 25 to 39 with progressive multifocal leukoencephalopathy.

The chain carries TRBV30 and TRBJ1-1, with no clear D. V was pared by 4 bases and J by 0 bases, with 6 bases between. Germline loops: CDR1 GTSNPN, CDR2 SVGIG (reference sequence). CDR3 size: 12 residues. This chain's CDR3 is CAWNTLNTEAFF. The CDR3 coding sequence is TGTGCCTGGAACACCTTGAACACTGAAGCTTTCTTT.

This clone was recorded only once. The CDR3 loop is CASSGTGLNYEQYF. For the CDR3, the DNA is TGTGCCAGCAGCGGGACAGGATTGAACTACGAGCAGTACTTC. The chain carries TRBV6-1 and TRBJ2-7; 8 bases line up with TRBD1. CDR3 length equals 14 residues. Germline values: CDR1 MNHNS, CDR2 SASEGT. The J segment lost 3 bases and the V segment lost 6 bases, leaving 7 bases of the junction unmatched.

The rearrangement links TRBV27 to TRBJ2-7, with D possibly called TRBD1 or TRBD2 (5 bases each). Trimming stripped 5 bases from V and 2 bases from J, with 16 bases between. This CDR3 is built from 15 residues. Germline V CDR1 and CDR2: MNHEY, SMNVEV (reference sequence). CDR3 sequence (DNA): TGTGCCAGCAGTCGAGCCCAGGGACGGCCCTACGAGCAGTACTTC. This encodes CASSRAQGRPYEQYF.

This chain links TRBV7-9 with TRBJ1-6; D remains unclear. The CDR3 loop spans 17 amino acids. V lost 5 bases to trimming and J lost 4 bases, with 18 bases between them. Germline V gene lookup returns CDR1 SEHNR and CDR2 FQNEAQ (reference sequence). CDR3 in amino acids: CASSLTSGERYNSPLHF. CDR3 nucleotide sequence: TGTGCCAGCAGCCTCACCTCCGGGGAAAGATATAATTCACCCCTCCACTTT.

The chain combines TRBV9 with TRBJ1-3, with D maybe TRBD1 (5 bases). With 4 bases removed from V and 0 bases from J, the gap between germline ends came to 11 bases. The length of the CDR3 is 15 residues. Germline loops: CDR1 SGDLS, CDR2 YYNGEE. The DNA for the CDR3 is TGTGCCAGCAGCCCCCCCGGGGCCTCTGGAAACACCATATATTTT. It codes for CASSPPGASGNTIYF. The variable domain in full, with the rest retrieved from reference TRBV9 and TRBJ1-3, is DSGVTQTPKHLITATGQRVTLRCSPRSGDLSVYWYQQSLDQGLQFLIQYYNGEERAKGNILERFSAQQFPDLHSELNLSSLELGDSALYFCASSPPGASGNTIYFGEGSWLTVV.

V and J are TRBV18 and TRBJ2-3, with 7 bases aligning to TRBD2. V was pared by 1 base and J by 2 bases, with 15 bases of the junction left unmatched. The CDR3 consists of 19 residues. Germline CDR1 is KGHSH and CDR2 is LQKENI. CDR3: CASSPRVAGLERNTDTQYF. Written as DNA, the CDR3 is TGTGCCAGCTCACCACGGGTAGCGGGCTTAGAACGTAACACAGATACGCAGTATTTT.

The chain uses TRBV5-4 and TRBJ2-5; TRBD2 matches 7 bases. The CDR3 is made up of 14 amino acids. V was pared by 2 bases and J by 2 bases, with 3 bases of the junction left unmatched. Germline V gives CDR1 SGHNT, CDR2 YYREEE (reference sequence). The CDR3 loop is CASSFRSGQETQYF. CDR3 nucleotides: TGTGCCAGCAGCTTCCGTAGCGGGCAAGAGACCCAGTACTTC.

Here the CDR3 reads CASSLWGGNRKNYGYTF. Written as DNA, the CDR3 is TGTGCCAGCAGTTTATGGGGGGGCAACCGCAAAAACTATGGCTACACCTTC. The chain recombines TRBV28 with TRBJ1-2, with D tentatively TRBD1 (6 bases). CDR3 size: 17 residues. Germline loops: CDR1 MDHEN, CDR2 SYDVKM. V was cut by 0 bases and J by 2 bases, with 16 bases left in between.

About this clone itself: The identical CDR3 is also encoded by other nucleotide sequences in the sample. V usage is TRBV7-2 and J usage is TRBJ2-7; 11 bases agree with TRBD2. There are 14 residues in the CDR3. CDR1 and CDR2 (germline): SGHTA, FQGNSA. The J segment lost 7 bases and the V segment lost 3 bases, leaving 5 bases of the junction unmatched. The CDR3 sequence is CASSFSGGAGEQYF. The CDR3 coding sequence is TGTGCCAGCAGCTTTAGCGGGGGGGCGGGGGAGCAGTACTTC.

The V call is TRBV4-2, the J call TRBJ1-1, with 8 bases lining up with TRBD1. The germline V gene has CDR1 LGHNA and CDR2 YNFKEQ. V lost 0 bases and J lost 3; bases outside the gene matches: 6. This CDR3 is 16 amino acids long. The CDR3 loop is CASSQDSGQGDTEAFF. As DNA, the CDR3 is TGTGCCAGCAGCCAAGATTCCGGACAGGGCGACACTGAAGCTTTCTTT.

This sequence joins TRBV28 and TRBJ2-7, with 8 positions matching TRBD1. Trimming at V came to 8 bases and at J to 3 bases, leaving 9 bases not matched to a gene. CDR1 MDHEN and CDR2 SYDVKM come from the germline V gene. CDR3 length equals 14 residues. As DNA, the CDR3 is TGTGCCAGCGCAGGGGGCACGGGACTCTACGAGCAGTACTTC. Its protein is CASAGGTGLYEQYF. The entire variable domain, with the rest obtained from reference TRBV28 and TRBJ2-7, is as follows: DVKVTQSSRYLVKRTGEKVFLECVQDMDHENMFWYRQDPGLGLRLIYFSYDVKMKEKGDIPEGYSVSREKKERFSLILESASTNQTSMYLCASAGGTGLYEQYFGPGTRLTVT.

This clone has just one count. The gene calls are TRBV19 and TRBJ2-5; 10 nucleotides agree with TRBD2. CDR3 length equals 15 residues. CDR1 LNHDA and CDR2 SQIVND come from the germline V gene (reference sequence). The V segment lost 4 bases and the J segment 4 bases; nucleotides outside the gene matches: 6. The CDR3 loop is CASSTSGGQGETQYF. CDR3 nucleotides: TGTGCCAGTAGTACTAGCGGGGGCCAGGGAGAGACCCAGTACTTC.

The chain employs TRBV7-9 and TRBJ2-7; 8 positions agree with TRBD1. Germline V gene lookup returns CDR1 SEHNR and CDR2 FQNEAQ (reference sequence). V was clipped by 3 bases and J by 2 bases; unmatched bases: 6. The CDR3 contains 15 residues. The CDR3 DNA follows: TGTGCCAGCAGCTTCCCCTCAGGGGGCACCTACGAGCAGTACTTC. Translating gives CASSFPSGGTYEQYF.

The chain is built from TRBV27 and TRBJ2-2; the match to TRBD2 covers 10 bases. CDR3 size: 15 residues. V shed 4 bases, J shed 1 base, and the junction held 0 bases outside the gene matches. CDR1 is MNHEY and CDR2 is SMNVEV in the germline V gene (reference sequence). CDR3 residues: CASSWTSGNTGELFF. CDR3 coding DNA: TGTGCCAGCAGTTGGACTAGCGGGAACACCGGGGAGCTGTTTTTT.

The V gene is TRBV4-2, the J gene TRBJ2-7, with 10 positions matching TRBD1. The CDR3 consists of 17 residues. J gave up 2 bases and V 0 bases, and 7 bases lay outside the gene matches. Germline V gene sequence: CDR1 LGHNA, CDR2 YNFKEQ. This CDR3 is CASSQDLPDRGAYEQYF. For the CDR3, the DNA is TGTGCCAGCAGCCAAGATCTCCCGGACAGGGGGGCCTACGAGCAGTACTTC.

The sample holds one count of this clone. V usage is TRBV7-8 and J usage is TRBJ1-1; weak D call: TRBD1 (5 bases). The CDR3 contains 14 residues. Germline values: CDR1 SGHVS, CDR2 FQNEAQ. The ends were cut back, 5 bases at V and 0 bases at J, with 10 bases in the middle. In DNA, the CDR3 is TGTGCCAGCAGCACGACAGCTATGAACACTGAAGCTTTCTTT. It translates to CASSTTAMNTEAFF. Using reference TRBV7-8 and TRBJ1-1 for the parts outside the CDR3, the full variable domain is GAGVSQSPRYKVAKRGQDVALRCDPISGHVSLFWYQQALGQGPEFLTYFQNEAQLDKSGLPSDRFFAERPEGSVSTLKIQRTQQEDSAVYLCASSTTAMNTEAFFGQGTRLTVV.

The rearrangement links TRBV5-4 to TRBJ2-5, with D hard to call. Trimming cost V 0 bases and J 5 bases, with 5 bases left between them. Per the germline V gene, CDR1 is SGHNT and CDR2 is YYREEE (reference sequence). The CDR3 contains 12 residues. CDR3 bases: TGTGCCAGCAGCTTGGCCTGGGAGACCCAGTACTTC. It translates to CASSLAWETQYF.

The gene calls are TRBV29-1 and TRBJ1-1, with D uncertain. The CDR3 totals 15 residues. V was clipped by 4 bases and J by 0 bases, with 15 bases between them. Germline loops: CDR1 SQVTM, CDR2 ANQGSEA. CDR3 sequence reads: CSVASGWGMNTEAFF. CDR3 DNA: TGCAGCGTTGCCTCCGGTTGGGGTATGAACACTGAAGCTTTCTTT.

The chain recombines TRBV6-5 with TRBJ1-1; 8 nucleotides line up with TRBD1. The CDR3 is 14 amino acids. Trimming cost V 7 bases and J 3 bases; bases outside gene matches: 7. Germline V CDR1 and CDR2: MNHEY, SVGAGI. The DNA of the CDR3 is TGTGCCAGCAACGACAGACAGGGGTACACTGAAGCTTTCTTT. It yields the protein CASNDRQGYTEAFF.

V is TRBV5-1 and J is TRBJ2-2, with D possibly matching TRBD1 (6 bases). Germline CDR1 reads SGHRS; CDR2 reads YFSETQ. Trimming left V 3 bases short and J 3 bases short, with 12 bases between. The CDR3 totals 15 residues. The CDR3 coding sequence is TGCGCCAGCAGCTGGAACAGGGTTGACACCGGGGAGCTGTTTTTT. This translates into CASSWNRVDTGELFF.

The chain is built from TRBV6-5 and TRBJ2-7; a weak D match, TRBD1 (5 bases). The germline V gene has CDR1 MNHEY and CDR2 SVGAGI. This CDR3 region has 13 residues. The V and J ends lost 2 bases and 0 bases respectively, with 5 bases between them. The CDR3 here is CASSYTGSYEQYF. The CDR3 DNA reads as TGTGCCAGCAGTTACACAGGCTCCTACGAGCAGTACTTC.

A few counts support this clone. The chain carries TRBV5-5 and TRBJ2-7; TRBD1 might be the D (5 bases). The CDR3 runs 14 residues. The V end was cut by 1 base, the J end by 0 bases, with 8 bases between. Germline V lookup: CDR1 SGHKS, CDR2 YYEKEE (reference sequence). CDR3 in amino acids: CASSLSRDSYEQYF. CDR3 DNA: TGTGCCAGCAGCTTGTCCAGGGACTCCTACGAGCAGTACTTC.